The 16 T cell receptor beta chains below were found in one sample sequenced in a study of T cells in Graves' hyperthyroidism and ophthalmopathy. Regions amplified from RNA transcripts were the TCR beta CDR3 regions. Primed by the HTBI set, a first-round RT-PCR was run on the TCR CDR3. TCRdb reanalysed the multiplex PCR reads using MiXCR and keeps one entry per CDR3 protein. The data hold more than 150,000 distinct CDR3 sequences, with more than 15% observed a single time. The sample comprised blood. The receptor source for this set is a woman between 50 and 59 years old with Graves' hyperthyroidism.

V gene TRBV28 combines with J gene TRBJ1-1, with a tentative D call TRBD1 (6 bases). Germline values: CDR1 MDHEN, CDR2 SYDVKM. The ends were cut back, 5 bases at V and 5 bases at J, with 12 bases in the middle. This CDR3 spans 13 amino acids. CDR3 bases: TGTGCCAGCAGTCCCGGACAGAGGACTGAAGCTTTCTTT. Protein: CASSPGQRTEAFF.

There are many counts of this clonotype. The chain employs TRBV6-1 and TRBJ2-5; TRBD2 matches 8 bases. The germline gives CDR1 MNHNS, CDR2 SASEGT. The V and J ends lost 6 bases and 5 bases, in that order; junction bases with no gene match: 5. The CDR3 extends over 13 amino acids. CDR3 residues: CASRVGGGETQYF. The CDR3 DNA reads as TGTGCCAGCAGGGTCGGGGGGGGTGAGACCCAGTACTTC.

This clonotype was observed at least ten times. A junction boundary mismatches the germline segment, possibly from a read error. For the CDR3, the DNA is TGCGCCAGCAGTTTGGCTCCTAACACCTTTGGCTACACCTTC. Encoded protein: CASSLAPNTFGYTF. The V and J genes are TRBV5-1 and TRBJ1-2; D unclear. Germline CDR1 reads SGHRS; CDR2 reads YFSETQ. The CDR3 length is 14 residues.

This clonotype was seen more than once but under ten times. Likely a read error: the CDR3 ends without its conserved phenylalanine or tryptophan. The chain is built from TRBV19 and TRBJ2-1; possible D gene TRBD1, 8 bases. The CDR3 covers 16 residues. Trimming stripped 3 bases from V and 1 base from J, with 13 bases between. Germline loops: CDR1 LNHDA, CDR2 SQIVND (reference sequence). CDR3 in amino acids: CASSMDREGSYNEQFL. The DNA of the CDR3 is TGTGCCAGTAGTATGGACAGGGAGGGGTCCTACAATGAGCAGTTCCTC.

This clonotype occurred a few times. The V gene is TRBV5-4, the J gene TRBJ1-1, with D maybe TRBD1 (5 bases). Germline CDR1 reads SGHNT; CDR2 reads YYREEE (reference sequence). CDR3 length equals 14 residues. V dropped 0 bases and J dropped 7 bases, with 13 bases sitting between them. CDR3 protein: CASSLESGEGEAFF. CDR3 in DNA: TGTGCCAGCAGCTTGGAGTCGGGGGAGGGTGAAGCTTTCTTT.

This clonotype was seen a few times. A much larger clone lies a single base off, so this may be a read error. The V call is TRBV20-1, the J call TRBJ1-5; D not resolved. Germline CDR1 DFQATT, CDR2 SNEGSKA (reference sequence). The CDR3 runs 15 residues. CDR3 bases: TGCGGTGCTAGAGTCGGGAGCGGGAACAATCAGCCCCAGCATTTT. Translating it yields CGARVGSGNNQPQHF.

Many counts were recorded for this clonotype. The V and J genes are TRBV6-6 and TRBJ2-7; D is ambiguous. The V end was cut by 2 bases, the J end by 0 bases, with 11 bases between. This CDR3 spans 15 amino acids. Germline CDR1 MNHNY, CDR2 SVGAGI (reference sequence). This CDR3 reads CASSYEGRHSYEQYF. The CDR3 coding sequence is TGTGCCAGCAGTTACGAAGGCCGACACTCCTACGAGCAGTACTTC.

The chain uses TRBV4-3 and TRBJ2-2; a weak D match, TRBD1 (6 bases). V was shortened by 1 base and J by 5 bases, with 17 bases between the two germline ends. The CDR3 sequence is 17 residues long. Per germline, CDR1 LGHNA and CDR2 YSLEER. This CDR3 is CASSQAPSGTRTGELFF. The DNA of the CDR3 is TGCGCCAGCAGCCAAGCCCCTTCAGGGACACGGACCGGGGAGCTGTTTTTT.

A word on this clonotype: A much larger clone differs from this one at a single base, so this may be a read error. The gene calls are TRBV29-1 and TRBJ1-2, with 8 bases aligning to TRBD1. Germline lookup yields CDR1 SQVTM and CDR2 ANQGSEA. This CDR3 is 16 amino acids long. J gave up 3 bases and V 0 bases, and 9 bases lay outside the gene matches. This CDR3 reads CSVEEDRASSYYGYTF. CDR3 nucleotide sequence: TGCAGCGTTGAAGAGGACAGGGCAAGTTCCTACTATGGCTACACCTTC.

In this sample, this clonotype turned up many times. The CDR3 sequence is CASRGIWRGGQNTDTQYF. CDR3 DNA: TGTGCCAGCAGGGGGATCTGGCGGGGGGGCCAAAACACAGATACGCAGTATTTT. V gene TRBV6-2 or TRBV6-3 combines with J gene TRBJ2-3, with 9 bases fitting TRBD2. This CDR3 has 18 residues. The germline gives CDR1 MNHEY, CDR2 SVGEGT. Trimming removed 6 bases from V and 2 bases from J; junction bases left unmatched: 15.

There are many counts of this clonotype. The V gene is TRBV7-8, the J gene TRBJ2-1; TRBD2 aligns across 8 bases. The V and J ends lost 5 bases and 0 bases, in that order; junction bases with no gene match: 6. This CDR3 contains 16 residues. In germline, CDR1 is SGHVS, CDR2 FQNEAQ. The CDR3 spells CASSQRAGGSYNEQFF. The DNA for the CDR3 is TGTGCCAGCAGCCAGCGGGCGGGAGGCTCCTACAATGAGCAGTTCTTC.

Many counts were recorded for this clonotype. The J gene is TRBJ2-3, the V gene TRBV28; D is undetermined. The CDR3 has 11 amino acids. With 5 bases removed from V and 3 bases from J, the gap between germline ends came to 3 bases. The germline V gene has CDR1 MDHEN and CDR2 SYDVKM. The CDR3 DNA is TGTGCCAGCAGTCCTACAGATACGCAGTATTTT. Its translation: CASSPTDTQYF.

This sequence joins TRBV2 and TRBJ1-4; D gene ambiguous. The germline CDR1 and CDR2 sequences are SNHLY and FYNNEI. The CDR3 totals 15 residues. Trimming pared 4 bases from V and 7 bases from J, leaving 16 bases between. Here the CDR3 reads CASSGSGGLGEKLFF. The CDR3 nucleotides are TGTGCCAGCAGTGGATCAGGCGGGCTTGGTGAAAAACTGTTTTTT. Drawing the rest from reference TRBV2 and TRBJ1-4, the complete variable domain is EPEVTQTPSHQVTQMGQEVILRCVPISNHLYFYWYRQILGQKVEFLVSFYNNEISEKSEIFDDQFSVERPDGSNFTLKIRSTKLEDSAMYFCASSGSGGLGEKLFFGSGTQLSVL.

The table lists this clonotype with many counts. This chain's CDR3 is CAISDQGSAFF. The CDR3, as DNA: TGTGCCATCAGTGATCAGGGTTCCGCTTTCTTT. The chain uses TRBV10-3 and TRBJ1-1; perhaps TRBD1 as D (5 bases). Trimming removed 3 bases from V and 11 bases from J, with 10 bases in between. Germline-derived CDR1 and CDR2 are ENHRY and SYGVKD. This CDR3 comprises 11 residues.

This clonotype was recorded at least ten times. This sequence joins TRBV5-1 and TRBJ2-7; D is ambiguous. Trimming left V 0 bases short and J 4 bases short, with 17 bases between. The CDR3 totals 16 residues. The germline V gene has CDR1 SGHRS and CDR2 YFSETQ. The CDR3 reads CASSLEGAPSVYEQYF. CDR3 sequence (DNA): TGCGCCAGCAGCTTGGAGGGTGCCCCTTCCGTTTACGAGCAGTACTTC.

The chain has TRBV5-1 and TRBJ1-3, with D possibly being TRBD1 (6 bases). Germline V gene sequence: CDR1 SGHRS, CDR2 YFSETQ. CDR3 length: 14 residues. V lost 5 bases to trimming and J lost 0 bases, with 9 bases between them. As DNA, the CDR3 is TGCGCCAGCAGAACAGGGCCCTCTGGAAACACCATATATTTT. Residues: CASRTGPSGNTIYF.